This T cell receptor (beta chain) emerged from a study of control samples from healthy donors and cancer patients. Here immunoSEQ multiplex PCR was the method, and the copy in TCRdb shows in-frame clones only, minus some. Here the sample spans around 120,000 clones, around nine tenths being singletons. Germline V gene data show CDR1 as KGHDR and CDR2 as SFDVKD. V was pared by 1 base and J by 1 base, with 4 bases between. The CDR3 sequence is 13 residues long. The receptor was isolated from a man aged 40-50 years in good health. Sequencing was performed on blood. V gene TRBV24-1 combines with J gene TRBJ2-7; D uncertain. CDR3 bases: TGTGCCACCAGTGATTTTGGATCCTACGAGCAGTACTTC. Amino acids: CATSDFGSYEQYF.